The sequence of this TCR beta chain was determined in a study of T-cell memory formation after mild COVID-19. Study results and caveats: Among contracting clones, CD4+ were mainly CM/EM and CD8+ enriched in EMRA.

A word on this clonotype: The antigen remains unidentified.

In TCRdb, the 5' RACE reads were re-called with MiXCR into one record per CDR3 protein. Of around 410,000 distinct CDR3 sequences in the sample, less than 25% were seen once. Trimming shortened V by 5 bases and J by 0 bases, and 7 bases separated the two germline ends. There are 12 residues in the CDR3. CDR1 and CDR2 (germline): DFQATT, SNEGSKA (reference sequence). V is TRBV20-1 and J is TRBJ1-1; tentatively, D is TRBD1 (6 bases). The sequence came from an adult woman who had mild COVID-19 (a few samples of this study predate the infection). Cell type and time point are not known. The sequenced sample was PBMCs or a T cell subset sorted from them (not recorded which). CDR3 sequence reads: CSAWDMNTEAFF. The CDR3 bases are TGCAGTGCTTGGGACATGAACACTGAAGCTTTCTTT.